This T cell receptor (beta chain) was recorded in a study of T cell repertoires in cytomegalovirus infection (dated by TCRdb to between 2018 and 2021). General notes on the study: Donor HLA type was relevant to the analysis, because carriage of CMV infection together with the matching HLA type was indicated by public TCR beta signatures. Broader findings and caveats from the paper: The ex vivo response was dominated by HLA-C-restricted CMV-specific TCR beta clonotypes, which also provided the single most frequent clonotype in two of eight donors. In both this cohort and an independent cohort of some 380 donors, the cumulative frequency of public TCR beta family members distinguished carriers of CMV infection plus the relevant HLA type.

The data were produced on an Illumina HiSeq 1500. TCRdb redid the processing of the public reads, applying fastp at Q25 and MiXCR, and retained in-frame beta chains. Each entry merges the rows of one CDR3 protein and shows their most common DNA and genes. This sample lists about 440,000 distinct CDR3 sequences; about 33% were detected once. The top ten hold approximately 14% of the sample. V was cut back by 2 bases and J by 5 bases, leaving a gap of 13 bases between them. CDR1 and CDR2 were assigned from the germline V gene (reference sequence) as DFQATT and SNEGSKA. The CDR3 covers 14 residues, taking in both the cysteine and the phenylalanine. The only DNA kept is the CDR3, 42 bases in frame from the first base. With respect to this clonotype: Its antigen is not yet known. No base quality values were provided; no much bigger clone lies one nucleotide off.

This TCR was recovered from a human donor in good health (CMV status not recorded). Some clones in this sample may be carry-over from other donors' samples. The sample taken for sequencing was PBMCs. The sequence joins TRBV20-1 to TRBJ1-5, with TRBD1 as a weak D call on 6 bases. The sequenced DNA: TGCAGTGCTAGAACTTGGGGGGCAGATCAGCCCCAGCATTTT. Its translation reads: CSARTWGADQPQHF.